The 4 T cell receptor beta chains reported below all come from one sample, sequenced in a study of cytomegalovirus exposure and HLA in healthy donors. Use of 60 Vbeta and 13 Jbeta primers characterized the PCR. Produced via immunoSEQ multiplex PCR; TCRdb's table is partial and in-frame only. The sample holds 110,000 to 150,000 clones; about four fifths are singletons and the top ten take roughly 4.7%. Material: PBMCs. Source of these receptors: a man in his forties in good health and CMV-seronegative.

The chain joins TRBV2 to TRBJ2-3, with 10 bases lining up with TRBD2. Germline CDR1 is SNHLY and CDR2 is FYNNEI. V shed 6 bases, J shed 6 bases, and the junction held 12 bases outside the gene matches. The CDR3 sequence is 16 residues long. DNA for the CDR3: TGTGCCAGCAGCGCGCTGGGACTAGCGCAGTTTGATACGCAGTATTTT. Amino acids: CASSALGLAQFDTQYF.

The chain has TRBV9 and TRBJ1-6; 9 nucleotides align to TRBD1. The CDR3 is 18 residues long. Germline V lookup: CDR1 SGDLS, CDR2 YYNGEE. J lost 11 bases, V lost 3 bases, and 18 bases had no gene match. Here the CDR3 reads CASSGEVGQGLLTPPLHF. The DNA of the CDR3 is TGTGCCAGCAGCGGGGAGGTGGGACAGGGCCTTCTCACGCCACCCCTCCACTTT.

J is TRBJ2-1 and V is TRBV4-1; 14 bases map to TRBD2. The germline V gene has CDR1 MGHRA and CDR2 YSYEKL. The CDR3 loop spans 18 amino acids. Germline trimming cut 4 bases from V and 4 bases from J; bases unmatched to any gene: 9. CDR3 sequence: CASSPSGGLAGGYNEQFF. The CDR3 DNA sequence: TGCGCCAGCAGCCCTTCTGGAGGACTAGCGGGGGGTTACAATGAGCAGTTCTTC.

This rearrangement joins TRBV4-3 to TRBJ2-3; 7 positions match TRBD2. The germline V gene encodes CDR1 LGHNA and CDR2 YSLEER. Germline trimming cut 3 bases from V and 1 base from J; bases unmatched to any gene: 7. This CDR3 spans 16 amino acids. CDR3 in amino acids: CASSQGGKHGTDTQYF. The CDR3 region has the DNA TGCGCCAGCAGCCAGGGGGGGAAACACGGCACAGATACGCAGTATTTT.